The clone carrying this T cell receptor beta chain was recorded at least ten times. The V and J ends lost 4 bases and 0 bases, in that order; junction bases with no gene match: 5. Germline-derived CDR1 and CDR2 are LNHDA and SQIVND (reference sequence). The CDR3 extends over 16 amino acids. This record comes from a study of glioma-infiltrating T cells. Amplification of TCR alpha and beta CDR3 regions from RNA used iRepertoire nested multiplex PCR. TCRdb reprocessed the multiplex PCR reads with MiXCR, giving one entry per CDR3 protein. Of about 45,000 distinct CDR3 sequences in the sample, approximately 20% were seen once.

Sequencing input: glioma tissue, nonneoplastic brain tissue, or PBMCs (not recorded which). The rearrangement links TRBV19 to TRBJ2-1; 8 nucleotides agree with TRBD2. The receptor comes from a human donor with low-grade glioma or glioblastoma, undergoing nonglioma brain surgery, or in good health (not recorded which). The CDR3 loop reads CASSTLAASSYNEQFF. DNA of the CDR3: TGTGCCAGTAGTACACTAGCGGCTAGCTCCTACAATGAGCAGTTCTTC.